This T cell receptor beta chain comes out of a study of T cell repertoires in cytomegalovirus infection. Study overall: Shared public TCR beta signatures pointed to both CMV infection and a matching HLA type. Overall study results and limits: In two of eight donors, the top clonotype was HLA-C-restricted CMV-specific. There were carriers of CMV plus the relevant HLA, and cumulative public TCR beta family frequency identified them.

TCRdb passed the reads through MiXCR, listing each CDR3 protein once. Of a few hundred thousand distinct CDR3 sequences in the sample, 15% to 20% were seen once. Trimming cost V 3 bases and J 3 bases; bases outside gene matches: 5. This CDR3 is built from 14 residues. Germline V gene lookup returns CDR1 DFQATT and CDR2 SNEGSKA (reference sequence). In the case of this clonotype: Its antigen is still unknown.

The sample consisted of PBMCs. The rearrangement joins TRBV20-1 to TRBJ2-3, with 8 bases that match TRBD2. The sequence was collected from a human donor in good health (CMV status not recorded). Some clones in this sample may be carry-over from other donors' samples. The CDR3 spells CSASKVAGTDTQYF. The CDR3 DNA reads TGCAGTGCTAGTAAGGTAGCGGGGACAGATACGCAGTATTTT.